There are a few counts of the clone carrying this T cell receptor beta chain. A second PCR, run for about 6 to 11 cycles, used a sample-barcoded 5' primer plus a J-beta primer mix. TCRdb re-called the 5' RACE reads through MiXCR, storing one row per CDR3 protein. There are around 1.5 million distinct CDR3 sequences in the sample; around 55% occur only once, and 6.7% lies in the top ten. V lost 6 bases and J lost 1; bases outside the gene matches: 6. Germline lookup yields CDR1 MNHEY and CDR2 SVGAGI. CDR3 length equals 15 residues. The data belong to a study of blood T cells in healthy people across ages.

Material: blood. The TCR comes from a man between 18 and 35 years old in good health. The J gene is TRBJ2-1, the V gene TRBV6-5, with 7 positions matching TRBD1. CDR3 coding DNA: TGTGCCAGCAGAACAGGGGCCGCATCCTACAATGAGCAGTTCTTC. Amino acid sequence: CASRTGAASYNEQFF.